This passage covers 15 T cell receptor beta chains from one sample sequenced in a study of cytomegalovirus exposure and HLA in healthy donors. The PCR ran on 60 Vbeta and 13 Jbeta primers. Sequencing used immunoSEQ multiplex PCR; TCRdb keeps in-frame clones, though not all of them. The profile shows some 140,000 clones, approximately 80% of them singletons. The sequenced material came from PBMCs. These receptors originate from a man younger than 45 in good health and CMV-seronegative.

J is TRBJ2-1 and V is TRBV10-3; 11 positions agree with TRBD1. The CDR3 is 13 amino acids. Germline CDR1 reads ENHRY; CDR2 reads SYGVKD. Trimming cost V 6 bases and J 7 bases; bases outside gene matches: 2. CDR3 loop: CAISGTGGNEQFF. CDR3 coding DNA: TGTGCCATCAGCGGGACAGGGGGGAATGAGCAGTTCTTC.

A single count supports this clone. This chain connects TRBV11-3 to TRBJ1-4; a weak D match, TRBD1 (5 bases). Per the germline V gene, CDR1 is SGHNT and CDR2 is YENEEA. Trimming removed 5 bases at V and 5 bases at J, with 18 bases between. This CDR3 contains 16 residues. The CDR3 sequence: CASSRRQSQGNEKLFF. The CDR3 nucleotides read TGTGCCAGCAGCAGGAGACAGTCCCAAGGAAATGAAAAACTGTTTTTT.

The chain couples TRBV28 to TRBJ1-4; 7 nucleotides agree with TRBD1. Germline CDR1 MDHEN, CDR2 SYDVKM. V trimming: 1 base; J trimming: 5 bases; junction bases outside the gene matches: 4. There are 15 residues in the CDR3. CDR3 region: CASSLLEGANEKLFF. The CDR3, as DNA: TGTGCCAGCAGTTTATTGGAGGGGGCGAATGAAAAACTGTTTTTT.

The DNA for the CDR3 is TGTGCCTATAGCGGGAGGGAGGAGACCCAGTACTTC. It translates to CAYSGREETQYF. V and J are TRBV30 and TRBJ2-5; 11 nucleotides align to TRBD2. Per the germline V gene, CDR1 is GTSNPN and CDR2 is SVGIG (reference sequence). With 7 bases clipped from V and 5 bases from J, the junction kept 3 bases outside the gene matches. The CDR3 runs to 12 residues.

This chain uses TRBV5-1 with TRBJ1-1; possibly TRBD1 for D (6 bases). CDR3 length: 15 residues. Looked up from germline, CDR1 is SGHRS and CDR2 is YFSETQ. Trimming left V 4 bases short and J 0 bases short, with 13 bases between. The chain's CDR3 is CASSLTGFMNTEAFF. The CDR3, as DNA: TGCGCCAGCAGCCTAACAGGGTTTATGAACACTGAAGCTTTCTTT.

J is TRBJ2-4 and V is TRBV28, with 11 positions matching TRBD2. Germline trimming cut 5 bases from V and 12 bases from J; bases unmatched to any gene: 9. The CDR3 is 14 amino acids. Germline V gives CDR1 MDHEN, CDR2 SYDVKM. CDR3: CASSLLPTSGDQYF. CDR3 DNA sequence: TGTGCCAGCAGTCTCCTACCGACTAGCGGGGATCAGTACTTC.

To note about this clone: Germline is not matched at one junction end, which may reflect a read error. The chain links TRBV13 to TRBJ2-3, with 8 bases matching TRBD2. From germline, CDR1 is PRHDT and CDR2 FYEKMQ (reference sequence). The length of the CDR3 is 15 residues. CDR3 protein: CASSLGTRVTDTQYF. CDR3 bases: TGTGCCAGCAGTTTAGGGACTAGAGTCACAGATACGCAGTATTTT.

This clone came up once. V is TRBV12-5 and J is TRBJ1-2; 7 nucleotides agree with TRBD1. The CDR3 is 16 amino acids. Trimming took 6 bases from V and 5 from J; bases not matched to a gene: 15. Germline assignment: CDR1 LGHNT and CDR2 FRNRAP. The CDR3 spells CASGLSDETGRYGYTF. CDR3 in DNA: TGTGCTAGTGGGTTGAGTGACGAGACAGGGAGATATGGCTACACCTTC.

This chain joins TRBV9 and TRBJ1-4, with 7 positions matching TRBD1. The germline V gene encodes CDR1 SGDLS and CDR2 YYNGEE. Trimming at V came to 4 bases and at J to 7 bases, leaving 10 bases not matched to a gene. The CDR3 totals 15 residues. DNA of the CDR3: TGTGCCAGCAGCTCCCGACAGGGTATCAGTGAAAAACTGTTTTTT. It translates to CASSSRQGISEKLFF.

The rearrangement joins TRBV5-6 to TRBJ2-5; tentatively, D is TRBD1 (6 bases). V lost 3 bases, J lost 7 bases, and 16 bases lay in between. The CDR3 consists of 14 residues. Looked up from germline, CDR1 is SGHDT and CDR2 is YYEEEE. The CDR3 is CASSSRTGFGTQYF. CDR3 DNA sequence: TGTGCCAGCAGCTCCCGAACAGGGTTCGGGACCCAGTACTTC.

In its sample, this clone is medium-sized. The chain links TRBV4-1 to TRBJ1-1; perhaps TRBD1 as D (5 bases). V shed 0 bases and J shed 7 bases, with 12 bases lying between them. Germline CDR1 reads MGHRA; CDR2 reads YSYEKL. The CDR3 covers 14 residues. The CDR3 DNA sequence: TGCGCCAGCAGCCAAGATCCTGGGGCGGTTGAAGCTTTCTTT. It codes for CASSQDPGAVEAFF.

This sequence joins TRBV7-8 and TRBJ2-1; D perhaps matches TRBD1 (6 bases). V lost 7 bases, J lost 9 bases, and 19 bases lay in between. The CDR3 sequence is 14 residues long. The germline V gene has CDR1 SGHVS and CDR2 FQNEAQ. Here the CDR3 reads CASTRGTTRPEQFF. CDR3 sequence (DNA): TGTGCCAGCACCAGGGGTACGACCCGACCTGAGCAGTTCTTC.

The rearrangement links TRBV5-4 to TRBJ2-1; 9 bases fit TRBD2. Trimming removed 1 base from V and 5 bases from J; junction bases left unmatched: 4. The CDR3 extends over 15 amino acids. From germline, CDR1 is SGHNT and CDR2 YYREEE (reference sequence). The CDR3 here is CASSLLSSGNNEQFF. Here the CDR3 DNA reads TGTGCCAGCAGCTTGTTGTCTAGCGGGAACAATGAGCAGTTCTTC.

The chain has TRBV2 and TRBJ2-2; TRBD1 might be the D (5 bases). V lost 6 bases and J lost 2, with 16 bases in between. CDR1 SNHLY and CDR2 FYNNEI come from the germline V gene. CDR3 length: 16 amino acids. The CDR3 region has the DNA TGTGCCAGCAGCTTGACAGACGTCACTAACACCGGGGAGCTGTTTTTT. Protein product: CASSLTDVTNTGELFF. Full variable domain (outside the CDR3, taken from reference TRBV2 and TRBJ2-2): EPEVTQTPSHQVTQMGQEVILRCVPISNHLYFYWYRQILGQKVEFLVSFYNNEISEKSEIFDDQFSVERPDGSNFTLKIRSTKLEDSAMYFCASSLTDVTNTGELFFGEGSRLTVL.

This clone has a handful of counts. The CDR3 DNA follows: TGTGCCAGCAGTGAACACAGAAATGAAAAACTGTTTTTT. This sequence encodes CASSEHRNEKLFF. This sequence joins TRBV2 and TRBJ1-4, with D hard to call. Trimming removed 2 bases from V and 5 bases from J, with 6 bases in between. CDR1 and CDR2 (germline): SNHLY, FYNNEI. CDR3 length: 13 amino acids.